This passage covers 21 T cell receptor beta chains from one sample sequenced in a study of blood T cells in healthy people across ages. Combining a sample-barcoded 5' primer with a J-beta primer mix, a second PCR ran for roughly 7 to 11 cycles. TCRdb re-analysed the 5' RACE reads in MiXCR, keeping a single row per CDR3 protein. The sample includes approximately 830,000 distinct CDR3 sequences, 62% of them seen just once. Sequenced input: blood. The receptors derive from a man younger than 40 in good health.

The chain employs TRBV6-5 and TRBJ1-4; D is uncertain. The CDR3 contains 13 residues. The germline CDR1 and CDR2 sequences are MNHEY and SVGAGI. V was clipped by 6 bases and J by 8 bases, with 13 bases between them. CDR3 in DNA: TGTGCCAGCAGGGGCTCATCTTGGGAAAAACTGTTTTTT. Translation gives CASRGSSWEKLFF.

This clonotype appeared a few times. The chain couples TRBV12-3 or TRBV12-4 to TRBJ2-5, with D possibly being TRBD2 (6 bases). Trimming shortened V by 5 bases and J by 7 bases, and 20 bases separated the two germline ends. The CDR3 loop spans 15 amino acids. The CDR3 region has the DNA TGTGCCAGCAGTACTGACAAGGCTGGAGGGGTGACCCAGTACTTC. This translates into CASSTDKAGGVTQYF.

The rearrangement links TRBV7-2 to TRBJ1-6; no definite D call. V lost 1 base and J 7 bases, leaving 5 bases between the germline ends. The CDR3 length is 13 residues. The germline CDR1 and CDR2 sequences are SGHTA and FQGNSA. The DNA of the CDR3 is TGTGCCAGCAGCTTAGTTCCGAATTCACCCCTCCACTTT. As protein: CASSLVPNSPLHF.

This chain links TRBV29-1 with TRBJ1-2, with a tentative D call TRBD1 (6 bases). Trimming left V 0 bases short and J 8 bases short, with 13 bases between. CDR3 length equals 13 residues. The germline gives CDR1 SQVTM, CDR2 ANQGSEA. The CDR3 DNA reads TGCAGCGTTGAAGATGGCAGGGGTAGGGGCTACACCTTC. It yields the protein CSVEDGRGRGYTF. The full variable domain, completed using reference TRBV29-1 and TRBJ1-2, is SAVISQKPSRDICQRGTSLTIQCQVDSQVTMMFWYRQQPGQSLTLIATANQGSEATYESGFVIDKFPISRPNLTFSTLTVSNMSPEDSSIYLCSVEDGRGRGYTFGSGTRLTVV.

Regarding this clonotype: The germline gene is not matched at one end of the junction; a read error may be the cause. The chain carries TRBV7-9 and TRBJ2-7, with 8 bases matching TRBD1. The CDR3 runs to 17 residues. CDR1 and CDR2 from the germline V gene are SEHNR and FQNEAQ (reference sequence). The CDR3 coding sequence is TGTGCTAGCAGCTTAAAGAACCCAGGACAGGGCTCCTACGAGCAGTACTTC. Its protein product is CASSLKNPGQGSYEQYF.

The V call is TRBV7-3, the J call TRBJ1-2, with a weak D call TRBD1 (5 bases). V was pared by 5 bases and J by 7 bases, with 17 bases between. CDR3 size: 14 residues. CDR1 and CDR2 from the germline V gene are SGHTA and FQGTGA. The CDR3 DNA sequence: TGTGCCAGCAGCCCGGGGCGGGGGAGTCTTGGCTACACCTTC. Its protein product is CASSPGRGSLGYTF. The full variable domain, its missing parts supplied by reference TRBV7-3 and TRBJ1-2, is GAGVSQTPSNKVTEKGKYVELRCDPISGHTALYWYRQSLGQGPEFLIYFQGTGAADDSGLPNDRFFAVRPEGSVSTLKIQRTERGDSAVYLCASSPGRGSLGYTFGSGTRLTVV.

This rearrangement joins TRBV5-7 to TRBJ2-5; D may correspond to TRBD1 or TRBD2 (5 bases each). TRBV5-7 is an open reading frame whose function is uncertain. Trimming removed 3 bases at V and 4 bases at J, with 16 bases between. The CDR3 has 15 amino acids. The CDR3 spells CASSSLRDEGETQYF. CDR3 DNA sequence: TGTGCCAGCAGCTCGCTCCGGGACGAAGGAGAGACCCAGTACTTC.

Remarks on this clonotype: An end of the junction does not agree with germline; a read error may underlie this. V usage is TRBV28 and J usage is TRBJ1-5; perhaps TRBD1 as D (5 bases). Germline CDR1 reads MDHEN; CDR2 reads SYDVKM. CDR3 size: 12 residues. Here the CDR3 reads CAAAGGDQPQHF. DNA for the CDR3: TGCGCGGCGGCGGGGGGGGATCAGCCCCAGCATTTT.

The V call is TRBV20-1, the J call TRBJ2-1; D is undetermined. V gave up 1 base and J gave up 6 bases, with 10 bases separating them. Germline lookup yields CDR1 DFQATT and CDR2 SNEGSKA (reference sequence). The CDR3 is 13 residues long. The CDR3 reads CSARVSHRNEQFF. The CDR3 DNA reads TGCAGTGCTAGAGTGTCCCACCGCAATGAGCAGTTCTTC.

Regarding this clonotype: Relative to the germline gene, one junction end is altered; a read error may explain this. The CDR3: CASNQAPGARSNQPQHF. CDR3 nucleotides: TGTGCCAGCAACCAAGCGCCAGGGGCGCGAAGCAATCAGCCCCAGCATTTT. The V gene is TRBV14, the J gene TRBJ1-5; D is possibly TRBD1 (6 bases). The CDR3 runs to 17 residues. In germline, CDR1 is SGHDN, CDR2 FVKESK.

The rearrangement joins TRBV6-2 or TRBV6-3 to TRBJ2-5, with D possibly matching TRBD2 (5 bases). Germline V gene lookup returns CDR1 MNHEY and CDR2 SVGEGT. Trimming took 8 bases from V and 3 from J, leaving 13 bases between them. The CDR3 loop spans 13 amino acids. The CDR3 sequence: CASGWRMEETQYF. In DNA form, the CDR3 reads TGTGCCAGCGGTTGGAGGATGGAAGAGACCCAGTACTTC.

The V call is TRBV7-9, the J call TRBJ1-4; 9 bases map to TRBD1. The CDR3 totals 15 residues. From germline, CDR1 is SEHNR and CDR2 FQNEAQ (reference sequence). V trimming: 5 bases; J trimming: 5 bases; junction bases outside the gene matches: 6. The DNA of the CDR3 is TGTGCCAGCAGCATGGGGACAGGGAAGAATGAAAAACTGTTTTTT. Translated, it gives CASSMGTGKNEKLFF.

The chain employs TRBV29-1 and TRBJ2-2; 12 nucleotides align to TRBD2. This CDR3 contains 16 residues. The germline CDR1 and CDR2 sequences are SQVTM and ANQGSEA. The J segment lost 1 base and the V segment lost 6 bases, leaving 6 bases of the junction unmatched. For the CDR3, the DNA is TGCAGCGTGACGACTAGCGGGGGAATGAACACCGGGGAGCTGTTTTTT. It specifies CSVTTSGGMNTGELFF.

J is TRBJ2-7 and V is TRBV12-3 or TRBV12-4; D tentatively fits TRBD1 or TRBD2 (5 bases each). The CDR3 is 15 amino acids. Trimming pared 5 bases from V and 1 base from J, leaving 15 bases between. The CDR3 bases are TGTGCCAGCAGTGGGGACCCCCCAGGATCCTACGAGCAGTACTTC. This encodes CASSGDPPGSYEQYF.

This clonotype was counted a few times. As DNA, the CDR3 is TGTGCCAGCAGCGTAGGCGGCAGGGGCTACGAGCAGTACTTC. Translating it yields CASSVGGRGYEQYF. The chain has TRBV9 and TRBJ2-7; D is perhaps TRBD1 (6 bases). With 0 bases removed from V and 3 bases from J, the gap between germline ends came to 10 bases. Germline V lookup: CDR1 SGDLS, CDR2 YYNGEE. This CDR3 is built from 14 residues.

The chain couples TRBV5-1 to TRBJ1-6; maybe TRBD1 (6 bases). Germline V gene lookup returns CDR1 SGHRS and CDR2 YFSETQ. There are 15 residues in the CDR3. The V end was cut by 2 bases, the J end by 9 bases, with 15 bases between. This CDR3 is CASSFEGDSASPLHF. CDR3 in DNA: TGCGCCAGCAGCTTCGAGGGGGACTCGGCTTCACCCCTCCACTTT.

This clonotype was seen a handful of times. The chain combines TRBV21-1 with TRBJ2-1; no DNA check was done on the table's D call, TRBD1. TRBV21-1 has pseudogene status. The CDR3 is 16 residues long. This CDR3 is CASSKEGTAVYNEQFF. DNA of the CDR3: TGTGCCAGCAGCAAAGAGGGGACAGCCGTCTACAATGAGCAGTTCTTC.

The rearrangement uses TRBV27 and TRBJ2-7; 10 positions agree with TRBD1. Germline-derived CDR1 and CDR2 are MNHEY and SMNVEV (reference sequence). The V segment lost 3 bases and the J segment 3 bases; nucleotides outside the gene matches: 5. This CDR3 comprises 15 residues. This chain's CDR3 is CASSFTGTGDYEQYF. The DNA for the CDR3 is TGTGCCAGCAGTTTTACCGGGACAGGGGACTACGAGCAGTACTTC.

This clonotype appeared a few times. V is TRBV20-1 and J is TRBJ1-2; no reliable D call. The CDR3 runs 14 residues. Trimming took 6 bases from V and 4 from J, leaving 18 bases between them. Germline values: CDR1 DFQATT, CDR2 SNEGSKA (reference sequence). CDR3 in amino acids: CSALYPLVGYGYTF. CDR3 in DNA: TGCAGTGCCTTATACCCTCTAGTCGGCTATGGCTACACCTTC.

This CDR3 reads CASSLTGGQTEAFF. The CDR3 coding sequence is TGTGCCAGCAGCTTGACCGGGGGGCAGACTGAAGCTTTCTTT. V and J are TRBV7-3 and TRBJ1-1; tentative D call: TRBD1 (6 bases). Trimming removed 3 bases at V and 5 bases at J, with 13 bases between. The CDR3 runs to 14 residues. Germline CDR1 SGHTA, CDR2 FQGTGA.

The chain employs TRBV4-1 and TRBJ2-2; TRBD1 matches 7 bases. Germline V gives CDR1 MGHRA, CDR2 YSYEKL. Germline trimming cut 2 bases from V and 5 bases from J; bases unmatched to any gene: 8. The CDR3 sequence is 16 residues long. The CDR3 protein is CASSQTDRAGTGELFF. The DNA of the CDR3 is TGCGCCAGCAGCCAAACCGACAGGGCCGGGACCGGGGAGCTGTTTTTT.